This T cell receptor beta chain was identified in a study of cytomegalovirus exposure and HLA in healthy donors (dated by TCRdb to 2016 to 2017). Regarding the complete study: A later analysis indicated that the roughly 120 validation repertoires were generated on the platform also employed for the 600 to 750 repertoires of the first cohort. The aim of the study was to test whether cataloging public T cell receptors could identify signatures of past pathogen exposure. Along with the roughly 700-subject first cohort, a separate validation cohort of over a hundred different subjects was used. To predict cytomegalovirus infection status, the study brought together high-throughput TCR immunosequencing, statistical association of individual TCRs with disease status, and machine learning. The investigation overall reported the following: Cytomegalovirus status was reported to be diagnosed by the classifier with high specificity and sensitivity in both the original and validation cohorts. Most TCR sequences were seen in very few donors, while some public TCRs were found in many individuals. The authors suggested that the approach could potentially be extended to other disease states and immunological phenotypes. In the study, about 150 TCR beta chains were listed as associated with cytomegalovirus. Of the cluster scores, approximately 95% were above 0 in a later analysis, which found that TCRs clustered in the first cohort also tended to co-occur in the 120 or so validation repertoires. A later analysis lacked HLA typing for the validation cohort, so it scored co-occurrence in that cohort across all 120 or so repertoires. In vitro tests confirmed that a few of the cytomegalovirus-associated TCR beta chains recognize cytomegalovirus antigens.

Receptor libraries were prepared by the immunoSEQ multiplex PCR assay. The paper's processing steps were these. A statistical classification framework was built for diagnosing cytomegalovirus status from the catalog of TCR beta chain sequences. Imported from immuneACCESS, the table was reduced by TCRdb to in-frame sequences with V and J called. These copies leave out some clones; in studies compared against another copy, an unresolved V gene accounts for under half, and the cause of the remainder is not known. V and J calls and clone size are given by that table; D and trimming were obtained from the DNA. This sample lists 200,000 to 250,000 clones; approximately 82% were detected once. In total, the top ten clones hold about 6% of the sample. Its CDR3 holds 14 amino acids, cysteine through phenylalanine. Only CDR3 DNA is held: 42 bases, read in frame from base 1. The germline ends are 15 bases apart after V is trimmed by 4 bases and J by 4 bases. Looking up the germline V gene yields CDR1 SGHDT and CDR2 YYEEEE.

Separate from the roughly 700-subject first cohort, the validation cohort of 95 to 150 subjects was the group to which the donors belonged. Note on this clone: Its antigen specificity is not known. Per-base quality was not reported, and no clone a single base away is much larger than it.

The sample taken for sequencing was PBMCs. The chain is encoded by TRBV5-6 joined to TRBJ2-7; 5 matching bases give a weak D call of TRBD1. This TCR came from a woman under 30 in good health and CMV-seronegative. The base sequence is TGTGCCAGCAGCCTACAACCGACAGAATACGAGCAGTACTTC. Translated, this gives CASSLQPTEYEQYF.